The clone carrying this T cell receptor beta chain has only one observation. This sample is drawn from a study of blood T cell repertoires in COVID-19. At the level of the study: Acute-phase and convalescent COVID-19 samples originated in the United States, Italy and Spain. PBMCs, B-cell-depleted T cells, or T cells provided the cDNA or gDNA that made up the material.

Original methodology: Scientists estimated how many nucleated cells there were by amplifying reference gene primers. TCRdb's copy holds only in-frame clones and misses some; the assay was immunoSEQ multiplex PCR. V and J calls and clone size are as listed in that table; D and trimming were resolved from the DNA. This sample carries 120,000 or so clones, roughly 88% of them seen once, and the ten largest clones take approximately 8.1%. This clonotype was sampled from a man aged 45-60 years with acute or convalescent COVID-19. The sequencing input was peripheral blood.

CDR3 in amino acids: CASMIGTPPYGYTF. CDR3 bases: TGTGCCAGTATGATCGGGACACCCCCCTATGGCTACACCTTC. The chain uses TRBV19 and TRBJ1-2; D might be TRBD1 (6 bases). V lost 7 bases to trimming and J lost 4 bases, with 16 bases between them. The CDR3 contains 14 residues. Per germline, CDR1 LNHDA and CDR2 SQIVND (reference sequence).